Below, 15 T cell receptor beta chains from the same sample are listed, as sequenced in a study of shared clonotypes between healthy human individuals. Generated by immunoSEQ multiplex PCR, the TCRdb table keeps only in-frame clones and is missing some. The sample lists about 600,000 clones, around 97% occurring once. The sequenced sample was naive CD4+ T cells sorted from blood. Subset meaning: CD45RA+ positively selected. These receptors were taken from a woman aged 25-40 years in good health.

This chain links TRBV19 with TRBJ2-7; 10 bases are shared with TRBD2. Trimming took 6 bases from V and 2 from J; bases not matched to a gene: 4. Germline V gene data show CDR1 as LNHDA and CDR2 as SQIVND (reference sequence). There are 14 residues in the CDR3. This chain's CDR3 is CASRRAGGPYEQYF. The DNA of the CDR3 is TGTGCCAGTAGACGAGCGGGAGGGCCCTACGAGCAGTACTTC.

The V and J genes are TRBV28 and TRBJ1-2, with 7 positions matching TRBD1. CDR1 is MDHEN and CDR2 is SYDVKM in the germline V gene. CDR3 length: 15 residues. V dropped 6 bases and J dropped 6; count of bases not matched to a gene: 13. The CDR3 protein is CASSPPGQPLDGYTF. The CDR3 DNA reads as TGTGCCAGCAGCCCCCCGGGACAGCCGTTAGATGGCTACACCTTC.

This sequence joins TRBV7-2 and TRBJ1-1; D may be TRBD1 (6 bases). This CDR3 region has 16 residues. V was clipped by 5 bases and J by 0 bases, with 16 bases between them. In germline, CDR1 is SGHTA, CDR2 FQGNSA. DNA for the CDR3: TGTGCCAGCAGCCACGTCGGGACAAGGATGAACACTGAAGCTTTCTTT. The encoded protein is CASSHVGTRMNTEAFF. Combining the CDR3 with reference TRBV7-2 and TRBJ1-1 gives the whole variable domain GAGVSQSPSNKVTEKGKDVELRCDPISGHTALYWYRQSLGQGLEFLIYFQGNSAPDKSGLPSDRFSAERTGGSVSTLTIQRTQQEDSAVYLCASSHVGTRMNTEAFFGQGTRLTVV.

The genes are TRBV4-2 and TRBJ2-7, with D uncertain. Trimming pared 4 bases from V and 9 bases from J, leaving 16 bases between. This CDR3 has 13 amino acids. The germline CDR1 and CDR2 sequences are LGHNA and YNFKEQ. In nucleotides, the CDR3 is TGTGCCAGCAGCCGCCGGGTTGGTCAGGCGCAGTACTTC. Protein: CASSRRVGQAQYF.

The CDR3 spells CATSRDLGGSASYEQYF. The DNA for the CDR3 is TGTGCCACCAGCAGAGATTTGGGAGGATCCGCCTCCTACGAGCAGTACTTC. The chain uses TRBV15 and TRBJ2-5, with D perhaps matching TRBD2 (6 bases). The end of the DNA fits TRBJ2-7 better, so the J call may be wrong. This CDR3 is 17 amino acids long. CDR1 LNHNV and CDR2 YYDKDF come from the germline V gene (reference sequence).

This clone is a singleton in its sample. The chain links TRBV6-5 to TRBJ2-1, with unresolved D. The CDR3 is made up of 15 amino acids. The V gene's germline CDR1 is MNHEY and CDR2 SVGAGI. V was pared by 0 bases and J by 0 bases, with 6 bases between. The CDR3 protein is CASSYSSRSYNEQFF. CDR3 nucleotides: TGTGCCAGCAGTTACTCTTCCCGCTCCTACAATGAGCAGTTCTTC.

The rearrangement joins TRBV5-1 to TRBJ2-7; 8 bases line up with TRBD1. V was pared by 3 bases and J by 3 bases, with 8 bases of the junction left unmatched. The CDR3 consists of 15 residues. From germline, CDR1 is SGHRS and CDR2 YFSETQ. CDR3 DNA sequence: TGCGCCAGCAGCTCGACAGGGGCCGCCGGCTACGAGCAGTACTTC. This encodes CASSSTGAAGYEQYF.

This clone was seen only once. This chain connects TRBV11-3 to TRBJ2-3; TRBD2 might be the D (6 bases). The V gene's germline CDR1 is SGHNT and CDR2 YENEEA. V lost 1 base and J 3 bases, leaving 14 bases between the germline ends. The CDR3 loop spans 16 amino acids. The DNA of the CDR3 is TGTGCCAGCAGCTTAGGATCGGGGCGGGGAACAGATACGCAGTATTTT. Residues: CASSLGSGRGTDTQYF. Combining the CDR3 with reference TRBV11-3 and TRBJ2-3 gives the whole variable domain EAGVVQSPRYKIIEKKQPVAFWCNPISGHNTLYWYLQNLGQGPELLIRYENEEAVDDSQLPKDRFSAERLKGVDSTLKIQPAELGDSAVYLCASSLGSGRGTDTQYFGPGTRLTVL.

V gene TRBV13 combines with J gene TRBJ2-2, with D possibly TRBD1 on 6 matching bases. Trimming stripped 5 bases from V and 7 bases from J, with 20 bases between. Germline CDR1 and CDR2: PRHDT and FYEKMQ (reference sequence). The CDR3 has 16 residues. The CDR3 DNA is TGTGCCAGCAGCCCCCCCAAGACAGGTCGCGGCGGGGAGCTGTTTTTT. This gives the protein CASSPPKTGRGGELFF.

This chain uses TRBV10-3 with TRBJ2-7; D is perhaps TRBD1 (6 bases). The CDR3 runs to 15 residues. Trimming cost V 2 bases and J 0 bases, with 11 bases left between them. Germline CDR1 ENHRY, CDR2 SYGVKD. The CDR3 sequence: CAISEGGPSSYEQYF. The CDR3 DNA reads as TGTGCCATCAGTGAGGGGGGCCCGAGCTCCTACGAGCAGTACTTC.

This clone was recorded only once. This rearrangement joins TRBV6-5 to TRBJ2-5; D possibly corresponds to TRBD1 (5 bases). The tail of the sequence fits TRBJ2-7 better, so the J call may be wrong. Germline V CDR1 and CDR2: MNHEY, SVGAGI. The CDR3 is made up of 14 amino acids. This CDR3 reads CASSFSGQSYEQYF. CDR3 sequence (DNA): TGTGCCAGCAGCTTCTCTGGACAATCCTACGAGCAGTACTTC.

CDR3 in DNA: TGTGCCAGCGGGCGGTATAGCAATCAGCCCCAGCATTTT. Translated, it gives CASGRYSNQPQHF. The V gene is TRBV6-5, the J gene TRBJ1-5; D gene unclear. V was pared by 8 bases and J by 0 bases, with 8 bases between. CDR1 and CDR2 from the germline V gene are MNHEY and SVGAGI. The CDR3 loop spans 13 amino acids.

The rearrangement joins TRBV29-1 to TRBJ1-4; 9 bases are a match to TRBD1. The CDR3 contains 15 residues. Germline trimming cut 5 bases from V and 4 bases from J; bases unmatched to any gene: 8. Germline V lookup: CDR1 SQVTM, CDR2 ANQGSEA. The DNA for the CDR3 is TGCAGCGTTTCCCCGGGACAGGGCTTTAATGAAAAACTGTTTTTT. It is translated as CSVSPGQGFNEKLFF.

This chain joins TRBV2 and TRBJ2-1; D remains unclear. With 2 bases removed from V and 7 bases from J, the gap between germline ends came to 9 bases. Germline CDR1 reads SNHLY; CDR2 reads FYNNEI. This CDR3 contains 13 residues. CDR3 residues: CASSEWGPNEQFF. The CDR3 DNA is TGTGCCAGCAGTGAATGGGGTCCTAATGAGCAGTTCTTC.

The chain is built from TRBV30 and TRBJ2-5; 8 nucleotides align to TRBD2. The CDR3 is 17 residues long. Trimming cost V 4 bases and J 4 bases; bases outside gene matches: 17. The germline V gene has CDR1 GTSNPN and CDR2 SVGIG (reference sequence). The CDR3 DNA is TGTGCCTGGATCATTTGCTTCTCTAGCGGGTGGGGAGAGACCCAGTACTTC. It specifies CAWIICFSSGWGETQYF.